These 26 T cell receptor beta chains share one sample of origin, sequenced in a study of blood T cell repertoires in COVID-19. The table came from immunoSEQ multiplex PCR; TCRdb's copy has only in-frame clones and leaves some out. Counted here are some 48,000 clones, over 85% occurring once; the ten biggest clones make up 15% to 20%. Input material: peripheral blood. These receptors were taken from a man in his 70s with active COVID-19.

This chain joins TRBV28 and TRBJ1-5; possible D gene TRBD1, 5 bases. Germline-derived CDR1 and CDR2 are MDHEN and SYDVKM. V gave up 3 bases and J gave up 2 bases, with 14 bases separating them. The CDR3 sequence is 16 residues long. CDR3 protein: CASSLAGRVRNQPQHF. The CDR3 DNA reads as TGTGCCAGCAGTTTGGCAGGGAGGGTTCGCAATCAGCCCCAGCATTTT.

This chain links TRBV30 with TRBJ2-2, with 7 bases lining up with TRBD1. Germline-derived CDR1 and CDR2 are GTSNPN and SVGIG (reference sequence). V was pared by 7 bases and J by 4 bases, with 9 bases of the junction left unmatched. The CDR3 has 14 residues. CDR3 sequence (DNA): TGTGCCTTCAGACAGGGTGGCAGCACCGGGGAGCTGTTTTTT. Translated, it gives CAFRQGGSTGELFF.

The chain links TRBV6-5 to TRBJ1-6, with 7 bases fitting TRBD1. Germline V gives CDR1 MNHEY, CDR2 SVGAGI. The CDR3 is 16 residues long. Losses at the gene ends were 0 bases for V and 6 bases for J; bases not matched to a gene: 5. CDR3 amino acids: CASSYSWGQSNSPLHF. The CDR3 nucleotides are TGTGCCAGCAGTTACTCCTGGGGACAGAGTAATTCACCCCTCCACTTT.

In regard to this clone: Relative to the germline gene, one junction end is altered; a read error may explain this. The rearrangement joins TRBV11-1 to TRBJ2-5; possible D gene TRBD2, 5 bases. Germline V gives CDR1 SGHAT, CDR2 FQDESV (reference sequence). The CDR3 totals 16 residues. CDR3 loop: CASNLKGDRGIGTQYF. In nucleotides, the CDR3 is TGTGCCAGCAACTTAAAAGGCGACCGAGGGATAGGGACCCAGTACTTC.

This chain uses TRBV3-1 (or the pseudogene TRBV3-2) with TRBJ1-4; D possibly corresponds to TRBD1 (6 bases). The V and J ends lost 2 bases and 7 bases respectively, with 17 bases between them. The CDR3 contains 16 residues. Looked up from germline, CDR1 is LGHDT and CDR2 is YNNKEL (reference sequence). CDR3 in amino acids: CASSQHENRVGEKLFF. The CDR3 DNA is TGTGCCAGCAGCCAACATGAGAACAGGGTGGGTGAAAAACTGTTTTTT.

This chain connects TRBV6-5 to TRBJ1-5; 8 bases line up with TRBD1. The trim removed 6 bases at V and 2 bases at J, leaving 3 bases unmatched. This CDR3 is built from 14 residues. Germline loops: CDR1 MNHEY, CDR2 SVGAGI. The DNA for the CDR3 is TGTGCCAGCAGCCCGACAGGGGGCAATCAGCCCCAGCATTTT. This codes for CASSPTGGNQPQHF.

The chain recombines TRBV5-1 with TRBJ2-2, with TRBD1 matching over 8 bases. The germline V gene encodes CDR1 SGHRS and CDR2 YFSETQ. This CDR3 has 16 amino acids. V lost 4 bases to trimming and J lost 1 base; unmatched junction nucleotides: 6. CDR3 DNA sequence: TGCGCCAGCAGCGTGACAGGGGTCGGGAACACCGGGGAGCTGTTTTTT. It yields the protein CASSVTGVGNTGELFF.

The rearrangement joins TRBV18 to TRBJ1-4; possible D gene TRBD1, 6 bases. Germline CDR1 KGHSH, CDR2 LQKENI. With 5 bases removed from V and 0 bases from J, the gap between germline ends came to 22 bases. This CDR3 spans 19 amino acids. CDR3 loop: CASSEPQTGYSATNEKLFF. DNA for the CDR3: TGTGCCAGCTCAGAGCCCCAGACAGGCTATTCTGCAACTAATGAAAAACTGTTTTTT.

The gene calls are TRBV7-2 and TRBJ1-5; maybe TRBD1 (5 bases). Trimming shortened V by 2 bases and J by 7 bases, and 9 bases separated the two germline ends. The germline V gene encodes CDR1 SGHTA and CDR2 FQGNSA. The CDR3 has 13 residues. CDR3 in DNA: TGTGCCAGCAGCTTACAGGGCCGGCAGCCCCAGCATTTT. Protein sequence: CASSLQGRQPQHF. Full variable domain (outside the CDR3, taken from reference TRBV7-2 and TRBJ1-5): GAGVSQSPSNKVTEKGKDVELRCDPISGHTALYWYRQSLGQGLEFLIYFQGNSAPDKSGLPSDRFSAERTGGSVSTLTIQRTQQEDSAVYLCASSLQGRQPQHFGDGTRLSIL.

The V call is TRBV7-8, the J call TRBJ2-1; TRBD2 might be the D (6 bases). The CDR3 totals 15 residues. V was cut by 2 bases and J by 8 bases, with 16 bases left in between. Germline V gives CDR1 SGHVS, CDR2 FQNEAQ. The CDR3 protein is CASSLWRGGGYEQFF. CDR3 bases: TGTGCCAGCAGCTTATGGCGGGGTGGTGGGTATGAGCAGTTCTTC.

The chain couples TRBV18 to TRBJ1-1; 8 positions agree with TRBD1. Germline CDR1 and CDR2: KGHSH and LQKENI. The CDR3 is 12 residues long. Germline trimming cut 6 bases from V and 12 bases from J; bases unmatched to any gene: 9. Here the CDR3 DNA reads TGTGCCAGCTCCCTGGACAGGGTGTATTCTTTCTTT. Translated, it gives CASSLDRVYSFF.

The V and J genes are TRBV30 and TRBJ2-3, with D possibly TRBD2 on 6 matching bases. V was cut by 4 bases and J by 4 bases, with 18 bases left in between. This CDR3 is 15 amino acids long. From germline, CDR1 is GTSNPN and CDR2 SVGIG (reference sequence). CDR3 nucleotide sequence: TGTGCCTGGATTGGTAAGGGGAGGATTCCAGATACGCAGTATTTT. Amino acid sequence: CAWIGKGRIPDTQYF.

V is TRBV9 and J is TRBJ1-2; 7 bases are a match to TRBD1. V shed 4 bases, J shed 7 bases, and the junction held 7 bases outside the gene matches. The CDR3 is made up of 13 amino acids. From germline, CDR1 is SGDLS and CDR2 YYNGEE. Here the CDR3 reads CASSPDRVGGYTF. The CDR3 region has the DNA TGTGCCAGCAGCCCCGACAGGGTCGGTGGCTACACCTTC.

The V gene is TRBV10-3, the J gene TRBJ2-1; D unclear. Germline-derived CDR1 and CDR2 are ENHRY and SYGVKD. CDR3 size: 17 residues. V lost 0 bases to trimming and J lost 4 bases, with 16 bases between them. The CDR3 nucleotides read TGTGCCATCAGTGAGTCGGAAGAGGCCCTGAAATACAATGAGCAGTTCTTC. This sequence encodes CAISESEEALKYNEQFF.

CDR3 DNA sequence: TGTGCCAGCAGCCGGACTAGCGGGAGGTCCTACGAGCAGTACTTC. Residues: CASSRTSGRSYEQYF. The chain carries TRBV7-2 and TRBJ2-7; TRBD2 matches at 14 bases. The CDR3 has 15 amino acids. V trimming: 5 bases; J trimming: 1 base; junction bases outside the gene matches: 1. Germline CDR1 reads SGHTA; CDR2 reads FQGNSA.

This sequence joins TRBV6-5 and TRBJ1-2, with 7 bases matching TRBD1. Germline V gives CDR1 MNHEY, CDR2 SVGAGI. The CDR3 has 13 residues. With V trimmed by 5 bases and J by 5 bases, 5 bases remained unmatched. The CDR3 here is CASSSNRGYGYTF. The CDR3 nucleotides are TGTGCCAGCAGTAGTAACAGGGGTTATGGCTACACCTTC.

This chain joins TRBV19 and TRBJ2-1; D unclear. Trimming cost V 3 bases and J 4 bases, with 7 bases left between them. The CDR3 covers 13 residues. CDR1 and CDR2 from the germline V gene are LNHDA and SQIVND (reference sequence). The CDR3 DNA follows: TGTGCCAGTAGTATCCAGCGATACAATGAGCAGTTCTTC. Its translation is CASSIQRYNEQFF.

The chain employs TRBV18 and TRBJ2-2; 11 bases line up with TRBD1. Per the germline V gene, CDR1 is KGHSH and CDR2 is LQKENI. The CDR3 is 16 residues long. Trimming cost V 4 bases and J 4 bases; bases outside gene matches: 5. In DNA, the CDR3 is TGTGCCAGCTCACAGGGGACAGGGGGACCCACCGGGGAGCTGTTTTTT. This sequence encodes CASSQGTGGPTGELFF.

The rearrangement links TRBV5-1 to TRBJ1-1; 9 nucleotides match TRBD1. Germline values: CDR1 SGHRS, CDR2 YFSETQ. This CDR3 has 14 amino acids. Unmatched junction bases numbered 1, after V lost 4 bases and J lost 0 bases. The CDR3 DNA is TGCGCCAGCAGCGGGACAGGGATGAACACTGAAGCTTTCTTT. This sequence encodes CASSGTGMNTEAFF.

V and J are TRBV24-1 and TRBJ2-3; 8 nucleotides align to TRBD2. The germline V gene encodes CDR1 KGHDR and CDR2 SFDVKD. After removal of 5 bases from V and 11 bases from J, the junction contained 17 bases not matched to a gene. The length of the CDR3 is 16 residues. DNA for the CDR3: TGTGCCACCAGTGCCCTGAGCGGGAGATCGCCTCGGAGGCAGTATTTT. It translates to CATSALSGRSPRRQYF.

This chain joins TRBV5-1 and TRBJ2-1; 10 bases match TRBD2. This CDR3 is built from 15 residues. The germline gives CDR1 SGHRS, CDR2 YFSETQ. Trimming took 4 bases from V and 6 from J; bases not matched to a gene: 7. CDR3 loop: CASSPRASGSNEQFF. CDR3 coding DNA: TGCGCCAGCAGCCCCCGGGCTAGCGGGAGCAATGAGCAGTTCTTC.

The V and J genes are TRBV5-6 and TRBJ1-3; TRBD1 might be the D (5 bases). The CDR3 has 16 amino acids. V shed 2 bases and J shed 2 bases, with 14 bases lying between them. CDR1 is SGHDT, CDR2 YYEEEE, per germline. CDR3 coding DNA: TGTGCCAGCAGCTTACGACCCGGGGGTACTGGAAACACCATATATTTT. Protein product: CASSLRPGGTGNTIYF.

The CDR3 DNA follows: TGTGCCAGCAGCGAGGGACAGGGGGCGCGAGGAGCTTTCTTT. Protein product: CASSEGQGARGAFF. This rearrangement joins TRBV5-4 to TRBJ1-1, with 12 bases lining up with TRBD1. Germline assignment: CDR1 SGHNT and CDR2 YYREEE (reference sequence). The J segment lost 10 bases and the V segment lost 4 bases, leaving 8 bases of the junction unmatched. There are 14 residues in the CDR3.

This clone was counted once. For the CDR3, the DNA is TGTGCCAGCAGTCCACGAGAGGTATCCACAGATACGCAGTATTTT. Residues: CASSPREVSTDTQYF. This chain uses TRBV6-5 with TRBJ2-3; D remains ambiguous. CDR1 and CDR2 (germline): MNHEY, SVGAGI. The germline V and J ends were trimmed by 5 bases and 2 bases, with 14 bases remaining between them. CDR3 size: 15 residues.

The CDR3 nucleotides read TGTGCCAGCAGTTTGGCTTCTCCCGGGACAGGGGGCCTCAATCAGCCCCAGCATTTT. It specifies CASSLASPGTGGLNQPQHF. The V call is TRBV28, the J call TRBJ1-5; 12 bases align to TRBD1. This CDR3 comprises 19 residues. Losses at the gene ends were 3 bases for V and 3 bases for J; bases not matched to a gene: 12. Germline CDR1 reads MDHEN; CDR2 reads SYDVKM. Complete variable domain (other parts from reference TRBV28 and TRBJ1-5): DVKVTQSSRYLVKRTGEKVFLECVQDMDHENMFWYRQDPGLGLRLIYFSYDVKMKEKGDIPEGYSVSREKKERFSLILESASTNQTSMYLCASSLASPGTGGLNQPQHFGDGTRLSIL.

On this clone: One end of the junction is discordant with germline, which a read error may explain. V and J are TRBV7-3 and TRBJ2-1; the match to TRBD2 covers 11 bases. The length of the CDR3 is 16 residues. The V gene's germline CDR1 is SGHTA and CDR2 FQGTGA. For the CDR3, the DNA is TGTGCCAGCAGCGTAACCGGGACTAGCGGATACAATGAGCAGTTCTTC. Translating it yields CASSVTGTSGYNEQFF. The entire variable domain, with the rest obtained from reference TRBV7-3 and TRBJ2-1, is as follows: GAGVSQTPSNKVTEKGKYVELRCDPISGHTALYWYRQSLGQGPEFLIYFQGTGAADDSGLPNDRFFAVRPEGSVSTLKIQRTERGDSAVYLCASSVTGTSGYNEQFFGPGTRLTVL.